This entry describes one TCR beta chain. It has no known antigen specificity. The input lacks base qualities; no much larger clone sits a single base away. Each collaborating institution followed its own protocols to collect whole blood in K2EDTA tubes. Collaborator samples were shipped for TCRbeta analysis as frozen whole blood, isolated PBMCs, or DNA extracted from either sample type. These data belong to a study of blood T cell repertoires in COVID-19 (dated by TCRdb to about 2020). Study-level background: Samples from collaborators originated in the United States, Italy and Spain and spanned both the acute and convalescent phases of COVID-19. The prospective study material was composed of cDNA or gDNA derived from T cells, B-cell-depleted T cells, or PBMCs. Deeply sampled blood TCRbeta repertoires from subjects exposed to, actively infected with, or recovered from COVID-19 were included in the dataset. The repertoires were released in a freely available public database meant as a resource for research on the immune response to SARS-CoV-2. Samples were obtained from the ongoing ImmuneRACE study (first 160 participants) and from 950 to 1,500 subjects provided by 6 global collaborators. The sample metadata nearly always contained a de-identified subject ID, COVID-19 status, age in years and sex. Where available, HLA class I and class II types were taken from metadata supplied by the sample provider and were not determined by assay-based typing. General conclusions and limits of the study: The quantity of clinical and demographic metadata differed by source and by participant and was supplied without curation.

TCRbeta CDR3 regions were amplified from genomic DNA using the immunoSEQ Assay, a bias-controlled multiplex PCR. The paper's data handling went like this. The number of nucleated cells in each sample was estimated by amplification of reference gene primers within the assay. Sequence reads were collapsed and filtered to measure the absolute abundance of every unique TCRbeta CDR3 rearrangement. Productive Simpson clonality was computed per sample as the square root of Simpson's diversity index over productive rearrangements. Entries here come from immuneACCESS through TCRdb and include only in-frame sequences with V and J called. Some clones fail to appear in such tables; in the studies checked, an unresolved V gene covers under half of the shortfall, and the cause of the remainder is unknown. That table supplies the V and J calls and clone size; D and trimming were determined from the DNA. The sample table lists some 100,000 clones, around nine tenths of them with a count of one. Around 5.7% of the sample belongs to the ten largest clones.

Deletion took 1 base off V and 4 bases off J, with a span of 8 bases between the germline ends. Including the terminal cysteine and phenylalanine, the CDR3 comprises 14 residues. Only CDR3 DNA remains: 42 bases, in frame from the first base. Sequences MGHRA (CDR1) and YSYEKL (CDR2) are obtained from the germline V gene. The sequence derives from a man between 65 and 79 years old with acute or convalescent COVID-19. Sequenced input: peripheral blood. The chain employs TRBV4-1 and TRBJ2-1, with no D gene named confidently. The DNA sequence follows: TGCGCCAGCAGCCAAGTCCCAGTTTACAATGAGCAGTTCTTC. It codes for CASSQVPVYNEQFF.